This is a list of T cell receptor beta chains from one sample in a study of vaccination and CD4 T cells after COVID-19. TCRdb reprocessed the PCR reads with MiXCR, giving one entry per CDR3 protein. The repertoire holds under 25,000 distinct CDR3 sequences, with 35% to 50% as singletons. Their cognate antigens are unknown. The material sequenced was CD4+ T cells from blood, cultured in vitro, taken after SARS-CoV-2 vaccination. The receptors originated from a human donor who had recovered from COVID-19. The CDR3 runs from the conserved cysteine through the conserved F or W. The D gene is left open where the match is weak. Size tells how often a clone was seen (once, few, many) or the class of an expanded clone, and some rows leave it out.

D: NA
size: NA
V: TRBV5-1
J: TRBJ1-1
CDR3: CASTHEGGTEAFF
DNA: TGCGCCAGCACCCACGAGGGCGGTACTGAAGCTTTCTTT

D: TRBD1
size: NA
V: TRBV28
J: TRBJ1-2
CDR3: CASLLTGENYGYTF
DNA: TGTGCCAGCCTATTGACAGGGGAGAACTATGGCTACACCTTC

D: TRBD1
size: NA
V: TRBV7-8
J: TRBJ1-1
CDR3: CASSLARGQGDTEAFF
DNA: TGTGCCAGCAGCTTAGCGCGGGGACAGGGGGACACTGAAGCTTTCTTT

D: TRBD1
size: NA
V: TRBV20-1
J: TRBJ2-1
CDR3: CSARGFDRGLIPFF
DNA: TGCAGTGCTAGAGGGTTTGACAGGGGGCTTATCCCGTTCTTC

D: NA
size: NA
V: TRBV12-3/TRBV12-4
J: TRBJ1-2
CDR3: CASSLQGRRGYTF
DNA: TGTGCCAGCAGTTTACAGGGGCGGCGTGGCTACACCTTC

D: NA
size: NA
V: TRBV7-9
J: TRBJ2-3
CDR3: CASSLDSGASTDTQYF
DNA: TGTGCCAGCAGCTTAGATTCAGGGGCCAGCACAGATACGCAGTATTTT

D: TRBD2
size: NA
V: TRBV27
J: TRBJ2-1
CDR3: CASSSNKAGGPQNEQFF
DNA: TGTGCCAGCAGTTCCAATAAAGCGGGAGGGCCGCAAAATGAGCAGTTCTTC

D: TRBD2
size: NA
V: TRBV9
J: TRBJ2-5
CDR3: CASSTGTSGKETQYF
DNA: TGTGCCAGCAGCACGGGGACTAGCGGGAAAGAGACCCAGTACTTC

D: NA
size: NA
V: TRBV19
J: TRBJ2-5
CDR3: CASSTAGVQETQYF
DNA: TGTGCCAGTAGTACAGCAGGGGTTCAGGAGACCCAGTACTTC

D: NA
size: few
V: TRBV27
J: TRBJ2-5
CDR3: CASSLGGTQYF
DNA: TGTGCCAGCAGCCTTGGGGGGACCCAGTACTTC

D: TRBD1
size: NA
V: TRBV20-1
J: TRBJ1-1
CDR3: CSALGQGVLFSEAFF
DNA: TGCAGTGCCCTGGGGCAGGGGGTTCTGTTCAGTGAAGCTTTCTTT

D: TRBD2
size: NA
V: TRBV24-1
J: TRBJ2-1
CDR3: CATSDYRGLAGGPIGREQFF
DNA: TGTGCCACCAGTGATTATAGGGGACTAGCGGGAGGGCCAATAGGTCGCGAGCAGTTCTTC

D: NA
size: NA
V: TRBV6-2/TRBV6-3
J: TRBJ1-2
CDR3: CASMDAWGYTF
DNA: TGTGCCAGCATGGACGCCTGGGGCTACACCTTC

D: TRBD1
size: NA
V: TRBV6-2/TRBV6-3
J: TRBJ1-5
CDR3: CASSTRQGSSQPQHF
DNA: TGTGCCAGCAGTACACGACAGGGTTCAAGTCAGCCCCAGCATTTT

D: NA
size: NA
V: TRBV20-1
J: TRBJ1-6
CDR3: CSARDRDRSGNSPLHF
DNA: TGCAGTGCTAGAGATCGGGACCGATCTGGGAATTCACCCCTCCACTTT

D: TRBD1
size: few
V: TRBV20-1
J: TRBJ1-1
CDR3: CSATAVPGQGLTTEAFF
DNA: TGCAGTGCTACGGCCGTACCGGGACAGGGGCTGACCACTGAAGCTTTCTTT

D: NA
size: NA
V: TRBV5-1
J: TRBJ2-6
CDR3: CASSFRTESSGANVLTF
DNA: TGCGCCAGCAGCTTTAGGACAGAGAGCTCTGGGGCCAACGTCCTGACTTTC

D: NA
size: NA
V: TRBV19
J: TRBJ1-5
CDR3: CASSIRGPNQPQHF
DNA: TGTGCCAGTAGTATTAGGGGCCCCAATCAGCCCCAGCATTTT